The clone carrying this TCR beta chain came up once. Its cognate antigen is unknown. These data originate in a study of cytomegalovirus exposure and HLA in healthy donors. Study information: Earlier, 150 million to 200 million T cells were analyzed, and about 100 million unique TCR beta sequences were found among them. Study observations and caveats: A later analysis revealed that TCR association rates differed between HLA loci, peaking at DRB1 and bottoming out at HLA-C. TCR beta sequences reportedly predicted the HLA-A and HLA-B alleles of most subjects accurately.

Researchers ran the PCR with 60 Vbeta and 13 Jbeta primers. Sequencing used immunoSEQ multiplex PCR; TCRdb keeps in-frame clones, though not all of them. The repertoire consists of about 190,000 clones, with just under 75% occurring once and the leading ten covering less than 4%. This TCR came from a woman under 40 in good health and CMV-seropositive. Sequencing was carried out using PBMCs.

CDR3 protein: CAVSTQVGLQDTGELFF. Here the CDR3 DNA reads TGTGCCGTATCAACACAAGTGGGACTGCAGGACACCGGGGAGCTGTTTTTT. The chain carries TRBV19 and TRBJ2-2, with a weak D call TRBD2 (6 bases). Germline V gene lookup returns CDR1 LNHDA and CDR2 SQIVND (reference sequence). The CDR3 spans 17 residues. Trimming pared 11 bases from V and 3 bases from J, leaving 25 bases between.